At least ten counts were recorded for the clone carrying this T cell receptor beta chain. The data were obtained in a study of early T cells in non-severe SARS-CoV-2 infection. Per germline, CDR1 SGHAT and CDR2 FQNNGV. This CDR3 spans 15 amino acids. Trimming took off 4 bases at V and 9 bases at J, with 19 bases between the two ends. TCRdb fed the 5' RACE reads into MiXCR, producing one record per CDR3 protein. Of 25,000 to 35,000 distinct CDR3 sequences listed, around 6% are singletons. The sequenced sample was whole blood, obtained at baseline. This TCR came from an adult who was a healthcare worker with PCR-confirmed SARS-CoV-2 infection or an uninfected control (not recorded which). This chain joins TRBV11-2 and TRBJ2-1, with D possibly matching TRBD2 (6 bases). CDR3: CASSSGLHGSGEQFF. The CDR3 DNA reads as TGTGCCAGCAGCTCGGGACTCCACGGCAGTGGTGAGCAGTTCTTC.